One and the same sample provided the 6 T cell receptor beta chains below, sequenced in a study of T-cell memory formation after mild COVID-19. TCRdb reanalysed the 5' RACE reads using MiXCR and keeps one entry per CDR3 protein. In the table there are around 100,000 distinct CDR3 sequences, 22% of which are singletons. The sequenced material came from PBMCs or a T cell subset sorted from them (not recorded which). These receptors originate from a man in his late teens or twenties who had mild COVID-19 (a few samples of this study predate the infection). Cell type and time point are not known.

This clonotype was counted between two and nine times. This chain uses TRBV6-5 with TRBJ2-1; tentatively, D is TRBD1 or TRBD2 (5 bases each). Germline V gene lookup returns CDR1 MNHEY and CDR2 SVGAGI. This CDR3 has 16 residues. Trimming shortened V by 1 base and J by 0 bases, and 10 bases separated the two germline ends. The DNA of the CDR3 is TGTGCCAGCAGTTACTTCCGGGGCGCCTCCTACAATGAGCAGTTCTTC. This sequence encodes CASSYFRGASYNEQFF.

CDR3 DNA: TGTGCCAGCAGTTACTCGGTGCCTCTGGGCTATGGCTACACCTTC. It specifies CASSYSVPLGYGYTF. This chain uses TRBV6-5 with TRBJ1-2; D not certain. This CDR3 is 15 amino acids long. The germline CDR1 and CDR2 sequences are MNHEY and SVGAGI. The V and J ends lost 0 bases and 4 bases respectively, with 12 bases between them.

The chain combines TRBV7-3 with TRBJ2-7; TRBD1 is a possible D gene (5 bases). The ends were cut back, 7 bases at V and 5 bases at J, with 15 bases in the middle. The CDR3 sequence is 13 residues long. The germline gives CDR1 SGHTA, CDR2 FQGTGA. CDR3 protein: CASIQAGKNEQYV. The CDR3 DNA reads as TGTGCCAGCATCCAGGCAGGGAAGAACGAGCAGTACGTC.

This clonotype was picked up many times. The rearrangement joins TRBV12-3 or TRBV12-4 to TRBJ1-5; D might be TRBD1 (5 bases). The CDR3 consists of 14 residues. V was pared by 8 bases and J by 2 bases, with 13 bases between. CDR3 in DNA: TGTGCCAGCTCCCAGGGCCTGGGCAATCAGCCCCAGCATTTT. As protein: CASSQGLGNQPQHF.

The chain uses TRBV29-1 and TRBJ2-1; 8 bases fit TRBD2. The CDR3 has 13 residues. The trim removed 7 bases at V and 0 bases at J, leaving 2 bases unmatched. CDR1 is SQVTM, CDR2 ANQGSEA, per germline. The CDR3 loop reads CSAGGGSYNEQFF. The CDR3 DNA reads as TGCAGCGCCGGGGGGGGCTCCTACAATGAGCAGTTCTTC.

The CDR3 DNA sequence: TGTGCCAGTAGTATTTTGGGGACAGGGGCCACTGAAGCTTTCTTT. Its protein product is CASSILGTGATEAFF. The rearrangement uses TRBV19 and TRBJ1-1; 10 bases align to TRBD1. The CDR3 has 15 amino acids. V was pared by 3 bases and J by 4 bases, with 5 bases of the junction left unmatched. Germline V gene sequence: CDR1 LNHDA, CDR2 SQIVND (reference sequence). The whole variable domain, remainder taken from reference TRBV19 and TRBJ1-1, is DGGITQSPKYLFRKEGQNVTLSCEQNLNHDAMYWYRQDPGQGLRLIYYSQIVNDFQKGDIAEGYSVSREKKESFPLTVTSAQKNPTAFYLCASSILGTGATEAFFGQGTRLTVV.